This is a list of T cell receptor beta chains from one sample in a study of blood T cell repertoires in COVID-19. Some clones are missing from TCRdb's copy, which holds only in-frame ones; the method was immunoSEQ multiplex PCR. The table records fewer than 350,000 clones, around 90% of them present only once. Input material: peripheral blood. The receptors here all came from a man younger than 35 with active or convalescent COVID-19. Both conserved end residues are part of each CDR3. The D gene is left open where the match is weak. Rows may omit the clone size; those that give it use once, few, many or a size class.

v_call	d_call	cdr3_length	clone_size	j_call	cdr3_aa	cdr3_nt
TRBV5-8	TRBD1	16	.	TRBJ1-3	CASSFGQGFAGNTIYF	TGTGCCAGCAGCTTCGGACAGGGCTTCGCTGGAAACACCATATATTTT
TRBV7-9	.	15	.	TRBJ2-5	CASSFRGAMGETQYF	TGTGCCAGCAGCTTCAGGGGGGCCATGGGAGAGACCCAGTACTTC
TRBV6-5	.	13	.	TRBJ1-1	CASRQGLSTEAFF	TGTGCCAGCAGACAGGGTTTGAGCACTGAAGCTTTCTTT
TRBV3-1/TRBV3-2	TRBD2	17	.	TRBJ2-6	CASSQAASGTGANVLTF	TGTGCCAGCAGCCAAGCGGCTAGCGGAACTGGGGCCAACGTCCTGACTTTC
TRBV2	.	14	.	TRBJ1-6	CASRELSGNSPLHF	TGTGCCAGCAGGGAACTGAGCGGTAATTCACCCCTCCACTTT
TRBV10-2	.	14	.	TRBJ1-5	CASSEYGGNQPQHF	TGCGCCAGCAGTGAGTACGGGGGGAATCAGCCCCAGCATTTT
TRBV21-1	.	15	.	TRBJ1-3	CASAPLARSGNTIYF	TGTGCCAGCGCTCCGTTGGCGCGGTCAGGAAACACCATATATTTT
TRBV5-5	TRBD1	16	.	TRBJ1-2	CASTPSWTGGLDGYTF	TGTGCCAGCACCCCGAGCTGGACAGGGGGCTTGGATGGCTACACCTTC
TRBV19	TRBD2	16	.	TRBJ2-7	CASSMIAGGHSYEQYF	TGTGCCAGTAGTATGATCGCGGGGGGACATTCCTACGAGCAGTACTTC
TRBV7-8	.	15	.	TRBJ2-3	CASSFPGSEADTQYF	TGTGCCAGCAGCTTTCCGGGTTCTGAGGCAGATACGCAGTATTTT
TRBV7-2	.	17	once	TRBJ2-3	CASSLVAGGPGTDTQYF	TGTGCCAGCAGCTTAGTGGCCGGGGGGCCGGGCACAGATACGCAGTATTTT
TRBV14	TRBD1	15	few	TRBJ1-2	CASSPGTGAHYGYTF	TGTGCCAGCAGCCCTGGGACAGGTGCTCACTATGGCTACACCTTC
TRBV27	TRBD1	14	.	TRBJ2-7	CASSLSQGIYEQYF	TGTGCCAGCAGTTTATCACAGGGGATCTACGAGCAGTACTTC
TRBV19	.	16	.	TRBJ1-3	CASRGRTIVSGNTIYF	TGTGCCAGTAGGGGACGGACTATCGTATCTGGAAACACCATATATTTT
TRBV7-2	TRBD2	17	.	TRBJ2-5	CASSLVPSGGARETQYF	TGTGCCAGCAGCTTAGTGCCTAGCGGGGGGGCTAGAGAGACCCAGTACTTC
TRBV6-5	.	16	.	TRBJ1-2	CASSYSTRQSFYGYTF	TGTGCCAGCAGTTACTCGACTCGACAGTCTTTTTATGGCTACACCTTC
TRBV7-9	.	17	once	TRBJ2-6	CASNKWTVPSGANVLTF	TGTGCCAGCAACAAGTGGACAGTGCCCTCTGGGGCCAACGTCCTGACTTTC
TRBV15	TRBD2	17	.	TRBJ2-3	CATSRVRAGGPGDTQYF	TGTGCCACCAGCAGAGTTCGAGCGGGGGGGCCCGGAGATACGCAGTATTTT
TRBV6-5	TRBD1	15	.	TRBJ1-4	CASRPAGQGNEKLFF	TGTGCCAGCAGGCCAGCGGGACAGGGAAATGAAAAACTGTTTTTT
TRBV5-5	.	13	.	TRBJ1-2	CASSLAGGTGYTF	TGTGCCAGCAGCTTGGCCGGCGGGACTGGCTACACCTTC
TRBV28	.	15	.	TRBJ1-1	CASKQAPGSVTEAFF	TGTGCCAGCAAGCAGGCCCCAGGGTCGGTGACTGAAGCTTTCTTT
TRBV7-9	TRBD1	14	many	TRBJ1-2	CASSLQGGNFGYTF	TGTGCCAGCAGCTTACAGGGGGGAAATTTTGGCTACACCTTC
TRBV12-3/TRBV12-4	.	13	.	TRBJ1-2	CASSSRVHYGYTF	TGTGCCAGCTCTTCCAGGGTTCACTATGGCTACACCTTC
TRBV5-5	.	15	.	TRBJ2-1	CASNVMYRGDSEQFF	TGTGCCAGCAACGTTATGTACCGTGGAGACTCTGAGCAGTTCTTC
TRBV11-2	TRBD1	16	.	TRBJ1-4	CASSTWTGGANEKLFF	TGTGCCAGCAGCACCTGGACAGGGGGCGCGAATGAAAAACTGTTTTTT
TRBV6-4	TRBD2	15	once	TRBJ2-3	CASSVFSGSTDTQYF	TGTGCCAGCAGTGTTTTTAGCGGGAGCACAGATACGCAGTATTTT
TRBV9	.	14	.	TRBJ1-6	CASSPSGGISPLHF	TGTGCCAGCAGCCCCTCGGGGGGTATTTCACCCCTCCACTTT
TRBV7-2	TRBD1	14	.	TRBJ1-2	CASSPPGTGSGYTF	TGTGCCAGCAGCCCCCCCGGGACAGGGTCTGGCTACACCTTC
TRBV30	.	11	.	TRBJ1-1	CAWRREREAFF	TGTGCCTGGAGGCGGGAGAGGGAAGCTTTCTTT
TRBV5-1	TRBD1	17	.	TRBJ2-7	CASSDLQGASNPYEQYF	TGCGCCAGCAGCGACCTACAGGGGGCCTCCAACCCCTACGAGCAGTACTTC
TRBV7-3	TRBD1	14	.	TRBJ2-7	CASSSYRDRGEQYF	TGTGCCAGCAGCTCATACCGGGACAGGGGCGAGCAGTACTTC
TRBV18	.	17	.	TRBJ2-1	CASSPPRRGAIHNEQFF	TGTGCCAGCTCACCACCTAGAAGGGGCGCCATCCACAATGAGCAGTTCTTC
TRBV7-3	.	14	.	TRBJ1-3	CASSETGSGNTIYF	TGTGCCAGCAGCGAAACGGGGTCTGGAAACACCATATATTTT
TRBV7-8	.	19	.	TRBJ2-4	CASSLAPDGISGPKNIQYF	TGTGCCAGCAGCTTAGCGCCTGACGGAATTAGCGGTCCCAAAAACATTCAGTACTTC
TRBV3-1/TRBV3-2	TRBD1	17	.	TRBJ2-2	CASSQRDRGRIPGELFF	TGTGCCAGCAGCCAACGAGACAGGGGGAGGATACCCGGGGAGCTGTTTTTT
TRBV12-3/TRBV12-4	.	13	.	TRBJ2-7	CASSLRGADEQYF	TGTGCCAGCAGTTTACGGGGGGCCGACGAGCAGTACTTC
TRBV12-3/TRBV12-4	.	12	.	TRBJ1-6	CASTRGGEPLHF	TGTGCCAGCACCCGGGGAGGGGAACCCCTCCACTTT
TRBV29-1	.	11	.	TRBJ1-2	CSVEQNYGYTF	TGCAGCGTTGAACAGAACTATGGCTACACCTTC
TRBV5-1	.	16	.	TRBJ1-3	CASSLSGLETGNTIYF	TGCGCCAGCAGCTTGTCCGGACTCGAGACTGGAAACACCATATATTTT
TRBV10-3	.	12	once	TRBJ1-1	CAISHRGTEAFF	TGTGCCATCAGTCATAGAGGGACTGAAGCTTTCTTT
TRBV12-5	TRBD2	17	.	TRBJ2-5	CASGQTWTSGGQETQYF	TGTGCTAGTGGCCAAACCTGGACTAGCGGGGGCCAAGAGACCCAGTACTTC
TRBV19	.	13	once	TRBJ1-1	CASIPGWGTEAFF	TGTGCCAGTATCCCAGGGTGGGGCACTGAAGCTTTCTTT
TRBV19	.	15	.	TRBJ1-5	CASSIEQGIQQPQHF	TGTGCCAGTAGTATAGAACAGGGAATTCAGCAGCCCCAGCATTTT
TRBV5-6	.	12	.	TRBJ1-1	CASSSGLSEAFF	TGTGCCAGCAGCTCGGGACTTTCTGAAGCTTTCTTT
TRBV5-3	.	15	.	TRBJ2-7	CARSWTYGDTYEQYF	TGTGCCAGAAGCTGGACTTACGGTGATACCTACGAGCAGTACTTC
TRBV18	TRBD1	13	.	TRBJ1-2	CASSPDREGGYTF	TGTGCCAGCTCACCCGACAGGGAAGGTGGCTACACCTTC
TRBV7-9	.	16	once	TRBJ2-3	CASSRDGGPWTDTQYF	TGTGCCAGCAGCAGGGACGGGGGGCCGTGGACAGATACGCAGTATTTT
TRBV5-4	TRBD1	15	.	TRBJ1-6	CASSPGDRNNSPLHF	TGTGCCAGCAGCCCTGGGGACAGGAATAATTCACCCCTCCACTTT
TRBV11-2	TRBD1	16	.	TRBJ1-3	CASSRTGSSSGNTIYF	TGTGCCAGCAGCCGGACAGGGAGTTCTTCTGGAAACACCATATATTTT
TRBV18	TRBD2	14	.	TRBJ2-7	CASSPSGGPYEQYF	TGTGCCAGCTCTCCCTCGGGGGGGCCCTACGAGCAGTACTTC